These 17 T cell receptor beta chains were all obtained from the same sample, sequenced in a study of Graves' ophthalmopathy and Graves' hyperthyroidism listed by TCRdb under 2018. TCRdb shows the sequencer as Illumina HiSeq 2000. For repertoire sequencing, TCR beta CDR3 regions were amplified from RNA transcripts. The first round of RT-PCR was done with HTBI primers and the Qiagen OneStep RT-PCR kit, and was followed by a second round of multiplex PCR, then size selection and purification. The public reads were quality trimmed at Q25 with fastp and then assembled into clones with MiXCR by TCRdb, keeping productive beta chains. Rows with a matching CDR3 protein are joined into one entry that keeps the most common DNA and genes. The sample records some 360,000 distinct CDR3 sequences, 17% of which are singletons. The leading ten clones occupy 2.4% of the sample. Sequenced sample: peripheral blood. These TCRs come from an adult woman with stable Graves' hyperthyroidism.

This clonotype occurred many times. The chain has TRBV12-3 or TRBV12-4 and TRBJ1-2; D gene uncertain. Trimming cost V 3 bases and J 6 bases, with 11 bases left between them. There are 13 residues in the CDR3. The DNA for the CDR3 is TGTGCCAGCAGTTTGGGTGAGACTGATGGCTACACCTTC. Protein: CASSLGETDGYTF.

This clonotype was detected ten times or more. This rearrangement joins TRBV7-2 to TRBJ2-5; either TRBD1 or TRBD2 may fit D (5 bases each). The CDR3 totals 14 residues. With 5 bases removed from V and 5 bases from J, the gap between germline ends came to 15 bases. Germline V gives CDR1 SGHTA, CDR2 FQGNSA. In DNA form, the CDR3 reads TGTGCCAGCAGCCCTGAGGGGTATTTGGAGACCCAGTACTTC. This gives the protein CASSPEGYLETQYF. The whole variable domain, filled in from reference TRBV7-2 and TRBJ2-5, reads GAGVSQSPSNKVTEKGKDVELRCDPISGHTALYWYRQSLGQGLEFLIYFQGNSAPDKSGLPSDRFSAERTGGSVSTLTIQRTQQEDSAVYLCASSPEGYLETQYFGPGTRLLVL.

The rearrangement joins TRBV18 to TRBJ2-7; TRBD2 aligns across 8 bases. Germline V gene lookup returns CDR1 KGHSH and CDR2 LQKENI. The CDR3 sequence is 16 residues long. V trimming: 5 bases; J trimming: 0 bases; junction bases outside the gene matches: 9. The CDR3 reads CASSASQAGVSYEQYF. CDR3 sequence (DNA): TGTGCCAGCTCAGCAAGTCAAGCGGGAGTCTCCTACGAGCAGTACTTC.

This chain uses TRBV18 with TRBJ2-7; the match to TRBD1 covers 9 bases. J was trimmed by 2 bases and V by 2 bases; bases with no gene match: 4. This CDR3 has 15 residues. CDR1 is KGHSH and CDR2 is LQKENI in the germline V gene. The DNA for the CDR3 is TGTGCCAGCTCACCAGAAGGGACAGGGACCTACGAGCAGTACTTC. It translates to CASSPEGTGTYEQYF.

The V and J genes are TRBV11-1 and TRBJ2-2, with 7 bases lining up with TRBD2. There are 16 residues in the CDR3. Germline CDR1 SGHAT, CDR2 FQDESV (reference sequence). J gave up 1 base and V 2 bases, and 4 bases lay outside the gene matches. The CDR3 DNA is TGTGCCAGCAGCTTACATGCTAGCGGGAACACCGGGGAGCTGTTTTTT. This gives the protein CASSLHASGNTGELFF.

At least ten counts were recorded for this clonotype. V gene TRBV20-1 combines with J gene TRBJ2-4; the D gene could be TRBD1 or TRBD2 (6 bases each). Trimming shortened V by 4 bases and J by 8 bases, and 18 bases separated the two germline ends. The germline V gene encodes CDR1 DFQATT and CDR2 SNEGSKA (reference sequence). The CDR3 length is 14 residues. This CDR3 is CSATNRVWGDIQYF. CDR3 DNA: TGCAGTGCTACCAACAGGGTGTGGGGGGACATTCAGTACTTC.

This clonotype occurred many times. V is TRBV20-1 and J is TRBJ1-2; the D is unclear. Germline-derived CDR1 and CDR2 are DFQATT and SNEGSKA (reference sequence). This CDR3 is 14 amino acids long. The ends were cut back, 6 bases at V and 2 bases at J, with 16 bases in the middle. In nucleotides, the CDR3 is TGCAGTGCCCGAAACGAGGAAGGGAACTATGGCTACACCTTC. Encoded protein: CSARNEEGNYGYTF.

This clonotype was seen many times. The chain employs TRBV24-1 and TRBJ1-1; no firm D call. Trimming removed 7 bases at V and 4 bases at J, with 9 bases between. Germline V gene lookup returns CDR1 KGHDR and CDR2 SFDVKD. CDR3 size: 12 residues. The CDR3 sequence is CATRGSGTEAFF. CDR3 sequence (DNA): TGTGCCACCAGGGGTAGCGGCACTGAAGCTTTCTTT.

This clonotype was observed many times. This chain links TRBV20-1 with TRBJ1-1; 9 nucleotides line up with TRBD1. The CDR3 has 15 residues. J gave up 4 bases and V 6 bases, and 12 bases lay outside the gene matches. CDR1 and CDR2 (germline): DFQATT, SNEGSKA (reference sequence). CDR3 coding DNA: TGCAGTGCCCGTAGGGACAGGGCTCGTGGCACTGAAGCTTTCTTT. Protein: CSARRDRARGTEAFF.

This clonotype was recorded only once. The chain has TRBV6-2 or TRBV6-3 and TRBJ2-7; D possibly corresponds to TRBD2 (6 bases). Germline CDR1 reads MNHEY; CDR2 reads SVGEGT. The CDR3 is 16 residues long. V lost 2 bases to trimming and J lost 0 bases, with 14 bases between them. CDR3 bases: TGTGCCAGCAGTTACGGGGTAGCGGACCACTCCTACGAGCAGTACTTC. It translates to CASSYGVADHSYEQYF.

This clonotype turned up a few times. The chain is built from TRBV3-1 and TRBJ2-2; 7 nucleotides align to TRBD1. The CDR3 contains 16 residues. CDR1 and CDR2 from the germline V gene are LGHDT and YNNKEL (reference sequence). V dropped 4 bases and J dropped 1; count of bases not matched to a gene: 6. The CDR3 coding sequence is TGTGCCAGCAGCCTAGACAGGGTCGGGAACACCGGGGAGCTGTTTTTT. Translating it yields CASSLDRVGNTGELFF.

V is TRBV10-3 and J is TRBJ2-7, with TRBD1 matching over 8 bases. Germline V CDR1 and CDR2: ENHRY, SYGVKD. The CDR3 has 15 amino acids. V trimming: 0 bases; J trimming: 3 bases; junction bases outside the gene matches: 4. CDR3 in amino acids: CAISESRTGSYEQYF. The CDR3 nucleotides read TGTGCCATCAGTGAGTCGAGGACAGGGAGCTACGAGCAGTACTTC.

This sequence joins TRBV2 and TRBJ2-5; no definite D call. Germline V gene sequence: CDR1 SNHLY, CDR2 FYNNEI. With 1 base removed from V and 2 bases from J, the gap between germline ends came to 8 bases. The CDR3 totals 14 residues. CDR3 nucleotide sequence: TGTGCCAGCAGTGAAGGGGCAGAACAAGAGACCCAGTACTTC. This translates into CASSEGAEQETQYF.

This clonotype was seen ten or more times. The V gene is TRBV6-5, the J gene TRBJ2-5; 7 bases are shared with TRBD2. The CDR3 consists of 18 residues. The trim removed 5 bases at V and 3 bases at J, leaving 18 bases unmatched. The germline gives CDR1 MNHEY, CDR2 SVGAGI. The CDR3 bases are TGTGCCAGCAGTACCGACCGTGGGTTGCGGGAGTTGGAAGAGACCCAGTACTTC. Translation gives CASSTDRGLRELEETQYF.

This clonotype was seen repeatedly, ten times or more. The V gene is TRBV6-5, the J gene TRBJ2-5; perhaps TRBD2 as D (7 bases). This CDR3 contains 18 residues. The V gene lost 5 bases and the J gene lost 4 bases, with 26 bases spanning the gap. Looked up from germline, CDR1 is MNHEY and CDR2 is SVGAGI. CDR3 DNA sequence: TGTGCCAGCAGTACTGGGTGGAGCGGGGACATAGGACGAGAGACCCAGTACTTC. Encoded protein: CASSTGWSGDIGRETQYF.

This clonotype occurred many times. This rearrangement joins TRBV24-1 to TRBJ2-5; D call uncertain. CDR1 is KGHDR and CDR2 is SFDVKD in the germline V gene. This CDR3 region has 14 residues. Trimming took off 1 base at V and 5 bases at J, with 10 bases between the two ends. CDR3 sequence reads: CATSDFGPAETQYF. CDR3 coding DNA: TGTGCCACCAGTGATTTCGGACCCGCGGAGACCCAGTACTTC.

This clonotype was detected ten times or more. The J gene is TRBJ1-2, the V gene TRBV19; a weak D match, TRBD1 (6 bases). The CDR3 contains 15 residues. The germline gives CDR1 LNHDA, CDR2 SQIVND (reference sequence). Trimming took 2 bases from V and 3 from J, leaving 13 bases between them. CDR3 protein: CASSISPGADYGYTF. The CDR3 DNA is TGTGCCAGTAGTATAAGTCCGGGGGCGGACTATGGCTACACCTTC.